This TCR beta chain was identified during a study of PD-1 blockade in classical Hodgkin lymphoma (dated by TCRdb to the early 2020s). At the level of the whole study: Nivolumab dosing was 3 mg/kg intravenously every 2 weeks, continuing until either disease progression or unacceptable toxicity. The study used CyTOF and TCR beta sequencing to define a peripheral blood immune signature of response to PD-1 blockade in classical Hodgkin lymphoma. The paper as a whole reports these results and caveats: Diversity was lower in patients who began nivolumab less than 1 year after ASCT, so these patients were left out of later analyses to avoid confounding by immune reconstitution. CD4+ but not CD8+ TCR diversity rose significantly by C4D1 (p=0.0027 vs p=0.16), most apparent in complete responders (p=0.02). The study was restricted to a single clinical trial cohort, and the causes of repertoire differences, possibly disease activity or prior therapy, were left undefined. Newly diagnosed patients were reported to have lower baseline TCR diversity than healthy donors, and relapsed/refractory patients were reported to have lower baseline TCR diversity still. Among trial patients, those achieving complete response had baseline diversity similar to that of newly diagnosed patients, while diversity was significantly lower in partial responders and progressors.

Details on this clone: Its antigen remains unidentified. Base qualities are not at hand, and no much larger clone is one base apart.

The germline V gene supplies CDR1 SGHDN and CDR2 FVKESK. From cysteine to phenylalanine, the CDR3 is 15 amino acids long. Only CDR3 DNA remains: 45 bases, in frame from the first base. The V and J ends are trimmed by 4 bases and 0 bases, leaving 12 bases between them. The Qiagen DNeasy kit was used to extract genomic DNA from unsorted PBMCs and from the negatively selected CD4+ and CD8+ fractions. Using primers that anneal to V and J segments, immunoSEQ multiplex PCR amplified the TCR beta CDR3 regions. A synthetic immune receptor repertoire was used to minimize amplification bias, and remaining bias was computationally removed after sequencing. Turning to the authors' computational methods: Custom Python scripts were used to quantify repertoire diversity as the Shannon entropy index. Unsorted, CD4+ and CD8+ repertoires were analyzed separately, except in combined analyses where CD4+ and CD8+ sequences were merged in silico. Clonal expansion was defined as at least a 2-fold frequency increase after treatment relative to C1D1, with a pseudocount of 0.5 for undetected baseline clones. Singleton clones were defined as clones with 0 or 1 copy at C1D1, and non-singleton clones were defined as clones with 2 or more copies. Clones expanded in unsorted samples were assigned a CD4+, CD8+ or unknown annotation through matching of protein sequences in sorted samples from the same patient. Diversity changes from C1D1 to C4D1 were tested in paired samples using Wilcoxon tests. What TCRdb holds here is the immuneACCESS table cut down to in-frame rearrangements. Part of the clones is not present; checked against another copy, under half of the missing clones reflect an unresolved V gene, and the others are unexplained. V and J calls and clone size are as listed in that table; D and trimming were resolved from the DNA. Here the sample has some 93,000 clones; 80% to 95% occur a single time. The top ten clonotypes cover 2.8% of the sample.

In the paper's terms, the time point label means: cycle 1 day 1 (C1D1), immediately before nivolumab initiation. Every trial patient had relapsed following autologous stem cell transplantation, and prior brentuximab vedotin exposure was what differed among cohorts A, B and C. A total of 50 to 70 patients with relapsed/refractory classical Hodgkin lymphoma made up the trial cohort, and each patient's best overall response was complete response, partial response or progressive disease. Single-agent nivolumab was administered to trial patients in the multi-cohort phase II CheckMate 205 trial. An independent review committee assessed best overall response by applying the 2007 International Working Group response criteria. PBMCs from the trial were collected at three points: immediately before nivolumab initiation (C1D1), and during therapy at cycle 2 day 1 and cycle 4 day 1. Peripheral blood was collected in 8 mL Vacutainer Cell Preparation Tubes, from which PBMCs were isolated by centrifugation and then cryopreserved.

The starting material was peripheral blood mononuclear cells (PBMCs), obtained at baseline. The chain employs TRBV14 and TRBJ2-5, with the D call perhaps TRBD1 or TRBD2, each one matching 5 bases. The TCR comes from a human donor with classical Hodgkin lymphoma. CDR3 sequence: CASSPGWGYQETQYF. In nucleotides, the sequence is TGTGCCAGCAGCCCGGGGTGGGGGTACCAAGAGACCCAGTACTTC.